Shown below are 27 T cell receptor beta chains from a single sample sequenced in a study of tumor-infiltrating lymphocytes in glioblastoma multiforme. Three nested ARM-PCR rounds with V-beta and C-beta primers built TCRB libraries. TCRdb reanalysed the multiplex PCR reads using MiXCR and keeps one entry per CDR3 protein. The data hold about 10,000 distinct CDR3 sequences, with approximately 71% observed a single time. The sample was brain tumor tissue. Receptors were obtained from a male donor with glioblastoma.

In this sample, this clonotype is medium-sized (0.01 to 0.1%). This chain links TRBV20-1 with TRBJ2-2, with D possibly matching TRBD1 (5 bases). This CDR3 contains 16 residues. CDR1 and CDR2 from the germline V gene are DFQATT and SNEGSKA (reference sequence). Trimming removed 3 bases from V and 2 bases from J, with 16 bases in between. As DNA, the CDR3 is TGCAGTGCTAGTGGGGCAGTTGACTTTAACACCGGGGAGCTGTTTTTT. Its protein is CSASGAVDFNTGELFF.

This clonotype is labeled as large. The chain combines TRBV6-2 or TRBV6-3 with TRBJ1-1; 7 bases fit TRBD1. V lost 10 bases to trimming and J lost 1 base; unmatched junction nucleotides: 12. The germline V gene encodes CDR1 MNHEY and CDR2 SVGEGT. The CDR3 consists of 15 residues. CDR3 protein: CATAGQHIKNTEAFF. DNA for the CDR3: TGTGCCACCGCGGGACAGCATATAAAGAACACTGAAGCTTTCTTT.

Regarding this clonotype: Sequence at one end of the junction differs from germline and may be a read error. This chain links TRBV4-1 with TRBJ2-1; D not resolved. The CDR3 consists of 16 residues. In germline, CDR1 is MGHRA, CDR2 YSYEKL. CDR3 bases: TGCGCCAGCAGCCAAGATTCAACCCTCCTGAACAATGAGAAGTTCTTC. This encodes CASSQDSTLLNNEKFF.

A word on this clonotype: A much bigger clone sits one base away, suggesting this may be a read error. The final CDR3 position lacks the conserved phenylalanine or tryptophan, pointing to a likely read error. V is TRBV29-1 and J is TRBJ1-2; D is perhaps TRBD1 (5 bases). The CDR3 covers 12 residues. Germline loops: CDR1 SQVTM, CDR2 ANQGSEA. DNA for the CDR3: TGCAGAGTTAGCGCGGACACCTCTGGCTACACCCTC. Amino acids: CRVSADTSGYTL.

For this clonotype: One end of the junction fails to match germline, which may point to a read error. The genes are TRBV28 and TRBJ2-3; tentatively, D is TRBD1 (5 bases). The CDR3 length is 14 residues. Germline loops: CDR1 MDHEN, CDR2 SYDVKM. DNA for the CDR3: TGTGTCAGCAGTTTATCTGCAGGGTCAGATACGCAGTATTTT. Translating it yields CVSSLSAGSDTQYF.

The chain recombines TRBV12-3 or TRBV12-4 with TRBJ1-2; D remains ambiguous. Trimming shortened V by 0 bases and J by 4 bases, and 9 bases separated the two germline ends. The CDR3 has 14 residues. CDR3 sequence reads: CASSLAEGRYGYTF. Written as DNA, the CDR3 is TGTGCCAGCAGTTTAGCCGAGGGCCGCTATGGCTACACCTTC.

The table lists this clonotype with a count of one. The chain is built from TRBV29-1 and TRBJ2-5; D is unresolved. The CDR3 covers 12 residues. The V gene's germline CDR1 is SQVTM and CDR2 ANQGSEA. Trimming left V 3 bases short and J 5 bases short, with 10 bases between. DNA for the CDR3: TGCAGCGTTGATCCTGGACGTGAGACCCAGTACTTC. Encoded protein: CSVDPGRETQYF.

The V gene is TRBV29-1, the J gene TRBJ1-6; maybe TRBD1 (6 bases). CDR3 length: 13 amino acids. In germline, CDR1 is SQVTM, CDR2 ANQGSEA. V lost 4 bases, J lost 11 bases, and 15 bases lay in between. CDR3 sequence reads: CSVARDIEPPLHF. CDR3 in DNA: TGCAGCGTTGCCAGGGACATAGAGCCACCCCTCCACTTT.

Comments on this clonotype: The germline gene is not matched at one end of the junction; a read error may be the cause. The chain employs TRBV5-1 and TRBJ2-1, with TRBD2 matching over 13 bases. Germline CDR1 reads SGHRS; CDR2 reads YFSETQ. CDR3 length equals 15 residues. CDR3: CASSGTSGTAGERFF. The DNA of the CDR3 is TGCGCCAGCAGCGGGACTAGCGGGACAGCGGGTGAGCGGTTCTTC.

Turning to this clonotype: A junction boundary mismatches the germline segment, possibly from a read error. This chain links TRBV20-1 with TRBJ1-5, with D possibly being TRBD1 (6 bases). From germline, CDR1 is DFQATT and CDR2 SNEGSKA (reference sequence). The length of the CDR3 is 16 residues. The CDR3 region has the DNA TGCAGTGCCAATCCGGGACACGCAAATAGCAATCAGCCACAGCATTTT. Residues: CSANPGHANSNQPQHF.

This clonotype rates as medium-sized. This chain joins TRBV4-1 and TRBJ2-7, with D tentatively TRBD2 (5 bases). The CDR3 extends over 13 amino acids. Trimming shortened V by 3 bases and J by 2 bases, and 8 bases separated the two germline ends. Germline CDR1 reads MGHRA; CDR2 reads YSYEKL. The CDR3 coding sequence is TGCGCCAGCAGCCATTCGGGAACCTACGAGCAGTACTTC. Its translation is CASSHSGTYEQYF.

This clonotype was observed once. One end of the junction does not line up with germline, which may come from a read error. The V call is TRBV4-1, the J call TRBJ1-6, with D unclear. The CDR3 has 15 amino acids. Germline loops: CDR1 MGHRA, CDR2 YSYEKL. The CDR3 coding sequence is TGCGCCATCCAAAACCTAGCATCTGGGGTTTCACCCCTCCAATTT. Translating gives CAIQNLASGVSPLQF.

On this clonotype: Since no conserved phenylalanine or tryptophan closes the CDR3, a read error is the likely cause. This sequence joins TRBV6-1 and TRBJ2-1; maybe TRBD1 (5 bases). Germline V gives CDR1 MNHNS, CDR2 SASEGT. The CDR3 is 12 residues long. The DNA for the CDR3 is TGTGCCAGCACAGGACAAGACAATGGGCAGTTCTCC. This encodes CASTGQDNGQFS.

Worth noting for this clonotype: The junction and the germline gene differ at one end; a read error may be behind it. This rearrangement joins TRBV11-2 to TRBJ2-7; D may be TRBD2 (5 bases). The length of the CDR3 is 17 residues. Germline V CDR1 and CDR2: SGHAT, FQNNGV. The CDR3: CTSSLDLGGSFSYEQYF. The CDR3 nucleotides are TGTACCAGCAGCTTGGATCTTGGAGGCAGCTTCTCTTACGAGCAGTACTTC.

J is TRBJ2-5 and V is TRBV29-1, with TRBD2 matching 10 bases. V was pared by 4 bases and J by 4 bases, with 3 bases of the junction left unmatched. Germline V gene lookup returns CDR1 SQVTM and CDR2 ANQGSEA. This CDR3 contains 13 residues. The chain's CDR3 is CSVGLAGAETQYF. In DNA, the CDR3 is TGCAGCGTTGGCCTAGCGGGAGCAGAGACCCAGTACTTC. The full variable domain, rest sourced from reference TRBV29-1 and TRBJ2-5, is SAVISQKPSRDICQRGTSLTIQCQVDSQVTMMFWYRQQPGQSLTLIATANQGSEATYESGFVIDKFPISRPNLTFSTLTVSNMSPEDSSIYLCSVGLAGAETQYFGPGTRLLVL.

Remarks on this clonotype: With a much larger clone just one base away, this may be a read error. Because the CDR3 is missing its conserved closing phenylalanine or tryptophan, this is likely a read error. This sequence joins TRBV14 and TRBJ2-5; D is undetermined. Germline V lookup: CDR1 SGHDN, CDR2 FVKESK. The CDR3 spans 11 residues. The chain's CDR3 is CASSLQGTQYL. Written as DNA, the CDR3 is TGTGCCAGCAGCCTTCAAGGGACCCAGTACCTC.

This clonotype was seen only a few times. The conserved closing phenylalanine or tryptophan is absent in this CDR3, likely reflecting a read error. The V call is TRBV4-2, the J call TRBJ2-3; 12 bases match TRBD2. Germline CDR1 reads LGHNA; CDR2 reads YNFKEQ. This CDR3 is 17 amino acids long. The CDR3 loop reads CASSQDLAGGSIDTQYL. In nucleotides, the CDR3 is TGTGCCAGCAGCCAAGATCTAGCGGGAGGGAGCATAGATACACAGTATTTG.

Points on this clonotype: Lacking the conserved final phenylalanine or tryptophan, this CDR3 likely reflects a read error. The CDR3 DNA is TGTGCCAACAGTGTGACAGAATCTCAAGAGACCCAGTACTCC. Amino acids: CANSVTESQETQYS. The chain carries TRBV12-3 or TRBV12-4 and TRBJ2-5; tentative D call: TRBD1 (5 bases). The length of the CDR3 is 14 residues.

This clonotype occurred a few times. Possible read error: a much larger clone is one base away. The CDR3 end shows no conserved phenylalanine or tryptophan, and so a read error is likely. The DNA is left out, because the CDR3 cannot be placed on it with certainty; the CDR3 is given as TCRdb lists it. The rearrangement joins TRBV5-4 to TRBJ2-7; TRBD2 is the table's D call and was not checked against the DNA. Per the germline V gene, CDR1 is SGHNT and CDR2 is YYREEE (reference sequence). The CDR3 is made up of 14 amino acids, end residues included. This chain's CDR3 is CASSLRSGSDEQHL.

The chain employs TRBV20-1 and TRBJ2-7; 10 bases align to TRBD1. V gave up 1 base and J gave up 5 bases; unmatched junction bases: 5. There are 14 residues in the CDR3. From germline, CDR1 is DFQATT and CDR2 SNEGSKA (reference sequence). The DNA for the CDR3 is TGCAGTGCTAGAGCGGGAGGGACAGGGGACGAGCAGTACTTC. Translating it yields CSARAGGTGDEQYF.

This clonotype was detected many times. A single base separates this from a much larger clone, so it may be a read error. The gene calls are TRBV4-1 and TRBJ2-5; D remains unclear. The CDR3 is 13 amino acids. Germline V gene data show CDR1 as MGHRA and CDR2 as YSYEKL. The CDR3 protein is CAGSQIHSLDQYF. CDR3 coding DNA: TGCGCCGGCAGCCAAATACATAGTTTGGACCAGTACTTC.

Regarding this clonotype: One junction end disagrees with the germline gene, perhaps due to a read error. The J gene is TRBJ1-1, the V gene TRBV4-1; the D is unclear. The V gene's germline CDR1 is MGHRA and CDR2 YSYEKL. The length of the CDR3 is 13 residues. The CDR3 reads CTSSQEISTEALF. In nucleotides, the CDR3 is TGCACAAGCAGCCAAGAGATTTCGACTGAAGCTCTCTTT.

The chain has TRBV6-6 and TRBJ2-7; 7 bases match TRBD2. In germline, CDR1 is MNHNY, CDR2 SVGAGI (reference sequence). J lost 2 bases, V lost 2 bases, and 3 bases had no gene match. The CDR3 length is 14 residues. The CDR3 is CASSYGGDPYEQYF. In DNA form, the CDR3 reads TGTGCCAGCAGTTACGGGGGGGATCCCTACGAGCAGTACTTC.

In the case of this clonotype: With a much larger clone just one base away, this may be a read error. The genes are TRBV11-2 and TRBJ2-5; no reliable D call. CDR1 and CDR2 (germline): SGHAT, FQNNGV. The length of the CDR3 is 12 residues. The CDR3 DNA follows: TGTGCCAGCAGCTTGGCGAAAGAGACCCATTACTTC. As protein: CASSLAKETHYF.

This clonotype appeared a few times. The V call is TRBV4-1, the J call TRBJ2-5, with TRBD2 identical over 15 bases. V lost 4 bases and J lost 5; bases outside the gene matches: 8. Germline V lookup: CDR1 MGHRA, CDR2 YSYEKL. The CDR3 extends over 17 amino acids. This CDR3 is CASSRGLAGGPGETQYF. CDR3 in DNA: TGCGCCAGCAGCCGCGGACTAGCGGGGGGGCCGGGTGAGACCCAGTACTTC.

This clonotype was counted ten times or more. The rearrangement uses TRBV25-1 and TRBJ2-7; no definite D call. The V end lost 3 bases, the J end lost 4 bases, and 19 bases lay between the germline ends. Germline V gene data show CDR1 as MGHDK and CDR2 as SYGVNS. This CDR3 is 16 amino acids long. CDR3 protein: CASSDLETSLAYEQYF. The CDR3 DNA reads TGTGCCAGCAGTGACCTGGAGACATCCCTCGCTTACGAGCAGTACTTC.

V and J are TRBV4-1 and TRBJ2-3; the match to TRBD2 covers 7 bases. The V gene's germline CDR1 is MGHRA and CDR2 YSYEKL. CDR3 length equals 15 residues. Written as DNA, the CDR3 is TGCGTCAACAGCCGGGGACTACAGAGCACAGATACGCAGTATTTT. Protein product: CVNSRGLQSTDTQYF.